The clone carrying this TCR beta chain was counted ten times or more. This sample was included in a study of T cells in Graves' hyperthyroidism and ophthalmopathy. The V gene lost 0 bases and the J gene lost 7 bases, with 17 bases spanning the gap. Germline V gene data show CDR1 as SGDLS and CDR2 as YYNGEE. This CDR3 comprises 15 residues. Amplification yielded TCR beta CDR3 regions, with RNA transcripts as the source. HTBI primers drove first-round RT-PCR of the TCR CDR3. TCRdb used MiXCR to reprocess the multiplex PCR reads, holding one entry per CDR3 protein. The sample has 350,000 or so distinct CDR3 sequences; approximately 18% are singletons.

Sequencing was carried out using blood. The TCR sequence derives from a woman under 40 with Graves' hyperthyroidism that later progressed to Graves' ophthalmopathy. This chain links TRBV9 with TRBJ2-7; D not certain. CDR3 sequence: CASSVGDFPAREQYF. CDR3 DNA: TGTGCCAGCAGCGTAGGTGACTTCCCCGCTCGTGAGCAGTACTTC.